The 11 T cell receptor beta chains below were found in one sample sequenced in a study of T cell responses to AZD1222 COVID-19 vaccine (dated by TCRdb to the early 2020s). The time point tag for this specimen amounts to: about 28 days (+/-7) after the second vaccine dose. Library generation was performed with the immunoSEQ multiplex PCR assay. Held by TCRdb, this immuneACCESS table contains in-frame sequences only and omits some clones. Under half of the omission traces to an unresolved V gene where checked; the cause of the rest is unknown. The sample table lists some 120,000 clones, around 85% of them with a count of one. The top ten clones comprise approximately 4.7% of the sample. Material: peripheral blood, obtained 28 days after the second AZD1222 dose. Receptor source: an adult who received the AZD1222 COVID-19 vaccine.

V and J are TRBV12-3 or TRBV12-4 and TRBJ1-5; D is unclear. V gave up 0 bases and J gave up 7 bases, with 1 base separating them. The CDR3 is 11 amino acids. CDR3 nucleotides: TGTGCCAGCAGTTTAGCGCAGCCCCAGCATTTT. Translating it yields CASSLAQPQHF.

This clone was seen a few times. The chain uses TRBV5-1 and TRBJ2-1; 10 nucleotides agree with TRBD1. The V segment lost 3 bases and the J segment 7 bases; nucleotides outside the gene matches: 4. The CDR3 has 14 amino acids. Germline V gene data show CDR1 as SGHRS and CDR2 as YFSETQ. CDR3 region: CASSWTGGRNEQFF. The CDR3 nucleotides read TGCGCCAGCAGCTGGACAGGGGGGAGAAATGAGCAGTTCTTC.

This clone was picked up a small number of times. CDR3 coding DNA: TGTGCCAGTATAAGGGGGAGAGGCCGGGGCAATCAGCCCCAGCATTTT. Protein sequence: CASIRGRGRGNQPQHF. This sequence joins TRBV19 and TRBJ1-5; the D gene is possibly TRBD1 (6 bases). The germline gives CDR1 LNHDA, CDR2 SQIVND (reference sequence). V was cut by 7 bases and J by 2 bases, with 18 bases left in between. The CDR3 contains 16 residues.

This clone showed up just once. The chain joins TRBV3-1 (or the pseudogene TRBV3-2) to TRBJ2-3, with TRBD2 matching 10 bases. Germline CDR1 is LGHDT and CDR2 is YNNKEL (reference sequence). With 7 bases clipped from V and 1 base from J, the junction kept 5 bases outside the gene matches. The CDR3 length is 15 residues. CDR3 in DNA: TGTGCCAGCACCCTTACTAGCGGGGGCACAGATACGCAGTATTTT. It codes for CASTLTSGGTDTQYF.

The rearrangement joins TRBV6-2 or TRBV6-3 to TRBJ2-2, with a weak D call TRBD2 (6 bases). Trimming removed 1 base at V and 4 bases at J, with 19 bases between. Looked up from germline, CDR1 is MNHEY and CDR2 is SVGEGT. CDR3 length equals 18 residues. As DNA, the CDR3 is TGTGCCAGCAGTTACTTACGGCAGGGAGGAGCGGGCACCGGGGAGCTGTTTTTT. It yields the protein CASSYLRQGGAGTGELFF.

The chain carries TRBV7-2 and TRBJ2-7; possible D gene TRBD1, 6 bases. This CDR3 comprises 13 residues. From germline, CDR1 is SGHTA and CDR2 FQGNSA. Trimming pared 5 bases from V and 6 bases from J, leaving 14 bases between. This chain's CDR3 is CASSDTGTFEQYF. The CDR3 DNA reads as TGTGCCAGCAGCGATACAGGGACGTTCGAGCAGTACTTC.

This chain links TRBV30 with TRBJ1-1, with D maybe TRBD1 (5 bases). Trimming pared 8 bases from V and 1 base from J, leaving 14 bases between. The CDR3 length is 13 residues. The V gene's germline CDR1 is GTSNPN and CDR2 SVGIG (reference sequence). In nucleotides, the CDR3 is TGTGCCGTCTTAAAGGGGTCGAACACTGAAGCTTTCTTT. Translating it yields CAVLKGSNTEAFF. The full variable domain, its missing parts supplied by reference TRBV30 and TRBJ1-1, is SQTIHQWPATLVQPVGSPLSLECTVEGTSNPNLYWYRQAAGRGLQLLFYSVGIGQISSEVPQNLSASRPQDRQFILSSKKLLLSDSGFYLCAVLKGSNTEAFFGQGTRLTVV.

This clone has only a few counts. The chain links TRBV6-5 to TRBJ1-6; D is uncertain. The CDR3 totals 15 residues. Germline V gene data show CDR1 as MNHEY and CDR2 as SVGAGI. Trimming removed 6 bases at V and 4 bases at J, with 13 bases between. CDR3: CASSSLTLYNSPLHF. The CDR3 coding sequence is TGTGCCAGCAGCTCGCTGACACTGTATAATTCACCCCTCCACTTT.

The chain couples TRBV5-1 to TRBJ1-3, with D uncertain. Germline V gene lookup returns CDR1 SGHRS and CDR2 YFSETQ. The CDR3 contains 15 residues. The V and J ends lost 2 bases and 0 bases respectively, with 9 bases between them. The CDR3 DNA reads as TGCGCCAGCAGCTTAGAATGGAGCTCTGGAAACACCATATATTTT. The encoded protein is CASSLEWSSGNTIYF.

The chain combines TRBV7-7 with TRBJ2-5, with a possible D match to TRBD2 (5 bases). The CDR3 is made up of 15 amino acids. Looked up from germline, CDR1 is SSHAT and CDR2 is FNYEAQ (reference sequence). Trimming removed 1 base from V and 2 bases from J, with 11 bases in between. CDR3 protein: CASSLVVGRQETQYF. The CDR3 DNA sequence: TGTGCCAGCAGCTTAGTCGTGGGGAGACAAGAGACCCAGTACTTC.

Only one count was recorded for this clone. The V and J genes are TRBV28 and TRBJ2-7; the D is unclear. Trimming stripped 4 bases from V and 4 bases from J, with 20 bases between. CDR3 length: 16 residues. The germline V gene encodes CDR1 MDHEN and CDR2 SYDVKM. The chain's CDR3 is CASSSYRTPTAYEQYF. The CDR3, as DNA: TGTGCCAGCAGTTCCTACCGGACCCCGACCGCTTACGAGCAGTACTTC.